These 7 T cell receptor beta chains came from one sample sequenced in a study of blood T cell repertoires in COVID-19. Libraries were prepared by immunoSEQ multiplex PCR; TCRdb keeps only in-frame clonotypes and omits some of them. The table has fewer than 70,000 clones, 70% to 90% seen once. Sequencing input: peripheral blood. These receptors came from a woman in her 70s with active COVID-19.

The chain employs TRBV2 and TRBJ2-7; D gene unclear. Germline CDR1 and CDR2: SNHLY and FYNNEI. This CDR3 has 12 amino acids. V was trimmed by 1 base and J by 3 bases, leaving 4 bases between them. CDR3 DNA sequence: TGTGCCAGCAGTGAAGTCCGCTACGAGCAGTACTTC. Its protein is CASSEVRYEQYF. Complete variable domain (other parts from reference TRBV2 and TRBJ2-7): EPEVTQTPSHQVTQMGQEVILRCVPISNHLYFYWYRQILGQKVEFLVSFYNNEISEKSEIFDDQFSVERPDGSNFTLKIRSTKLEDSAMYFCASSEVRYEQYFGPGTRLTVT.

This chain uses TRBV3-1 (or the pseudogene TRBV3-2) with TRBJ1-4; tentative D call: TRBD1 (5 bases). There are 15 residues in the CDR3. CDR1 and CDR2 (germline): LGHDT, YNNKEL (reference sequence). Trimming took off 2 bases at V and 3 bases at J, with 10 bases between the two ends. CDR3 bases: TGTGCCAGCAGCCAATGGAACAGGCCTAATGAAAAACTGTTTTTT. Its protein product is CASSQWNRPNEKLFF.

This clone has only a few counts. The chain couples TRBV5-1 to TRBJ1-2; possibly TRBD1 for D (5 bases). Germline V gene lookup returns CDR1 SGHRS and CDR2 YFSETQ. The CDR3 contains 14 residues. Trimming left V 7 bases short and J 2 bases short, with 15 bases between. CDR3 region: CASSEAGMNYGYTF. The CDR3 coding sequence is TGCGCCAGCTCCGAGGCAGGGATGAACTATGGCTACACCTTC.

The chain carries TRBV7-9 and TRBJ2-1; D remains unclear. Germline V CDR1 and CDR2: SEHNR, FQNEAQ (reference sequence). The CDR3 totals 14 residues. Trimming took off 2 bases at V and 8 bases at J, with 13 bases between the two ends. In nucleotides, the CDR3 is TGTGCCAGCAGCTTACCTGACTCGGCGGATGAGCAGTTCTTC. It translates to CASSLPDSADEQFF.

This chain joins TRBV5-1 and TRBJ1-1, with D perhaps matching TRBD1 (5 bases). Trimming cost V 4 bases and J 1 base, with 17 bases left between them. Germline assignment: CDR1 SGHRS and CDR2 YFSETQ. The CDR3 is made up of 16 amino acids. The CDR3 nucleotides read TGCGCCAGCAGCCCGGGGGTTCGGGGTCCGAACACTGAAGCTTTCTTT. The encoded protein is CASSPGVRGPNTEAFF.

The chain couples TRBV29-1 to TRBJ1-6; 7 bases are a match to TRBD1. The germline gives CDR1 SQVTM, CDR2 ANQGSEA. The CDR3 covers 13 residues. V trimming: 4 bases; J trimming: 3 bases; junction bases outside the gene matches: 0. Here the CDR3 DNA reads TGCAGCGTTGGACAGGGCTATAATTCACCCCTCCACTTT. It translates to CSVGQGYNSPLHF.

V is TRBV28 and J is TRBJ1-2; D not resolved. The germline V gene has CDR1 MDHEN and CDR2 SYDVKM. This CDR3 comprises 12 residues. Between the trimmed V and J ends, which lost 2 bases and 7 bases, there was a span of 8 bases. The CDR3 coding sequence is TGTGCCAGCAGTTTAAGTTGGAGTGGCTACACCTTC. Translating gives CASSLSWSGYTF.